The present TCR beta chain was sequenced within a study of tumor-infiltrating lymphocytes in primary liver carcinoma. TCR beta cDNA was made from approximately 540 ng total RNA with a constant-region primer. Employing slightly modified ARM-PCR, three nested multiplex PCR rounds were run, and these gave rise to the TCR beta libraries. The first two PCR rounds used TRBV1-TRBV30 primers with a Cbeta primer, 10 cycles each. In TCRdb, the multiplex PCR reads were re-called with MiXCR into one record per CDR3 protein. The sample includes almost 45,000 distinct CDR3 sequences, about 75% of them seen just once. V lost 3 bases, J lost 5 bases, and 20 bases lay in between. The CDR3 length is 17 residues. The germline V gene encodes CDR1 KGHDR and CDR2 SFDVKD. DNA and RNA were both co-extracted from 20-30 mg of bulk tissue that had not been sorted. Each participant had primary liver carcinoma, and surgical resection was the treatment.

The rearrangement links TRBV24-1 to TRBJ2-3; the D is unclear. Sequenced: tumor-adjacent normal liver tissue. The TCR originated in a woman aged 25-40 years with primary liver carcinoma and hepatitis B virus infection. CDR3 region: CATSDGIGTSPGDTQYF. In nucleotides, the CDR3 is TGTGCCACCAGTGATGGTATAGGAACAAGCCCCGGAGATACGCAGTATTTT.